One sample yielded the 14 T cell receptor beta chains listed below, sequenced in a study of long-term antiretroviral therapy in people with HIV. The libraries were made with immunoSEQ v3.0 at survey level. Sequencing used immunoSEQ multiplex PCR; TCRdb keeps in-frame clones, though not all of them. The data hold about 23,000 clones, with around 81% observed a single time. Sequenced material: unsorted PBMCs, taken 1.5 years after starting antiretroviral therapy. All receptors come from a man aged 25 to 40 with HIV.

Here the CDR3 reads CASSPTGTGSVEQYF. The DNA for the CDR3 is TGTGCCAGCAGCCCCACCGGGACAGGGTCGGTCGAGCAGTACTTC. J is TRBJ2-7 and V is TRBV4-2, with 9 nucleotides matching TRBD1. Germline CDR1 reads LGHNA; CDR2 reads YNFKEQ. The CDR3 consists of 15 residues. Losses at the gene ends were 4 bases for V and 6 bases for J; bases not matched to a gene: 10.

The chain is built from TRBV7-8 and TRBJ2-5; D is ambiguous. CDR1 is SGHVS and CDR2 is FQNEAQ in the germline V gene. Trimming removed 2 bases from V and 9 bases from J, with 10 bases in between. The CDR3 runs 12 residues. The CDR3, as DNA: TGTGCCAGCAGCTTACGGAAAAAGCCCCAGTACTTC. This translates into CASSLRKKPQYF.

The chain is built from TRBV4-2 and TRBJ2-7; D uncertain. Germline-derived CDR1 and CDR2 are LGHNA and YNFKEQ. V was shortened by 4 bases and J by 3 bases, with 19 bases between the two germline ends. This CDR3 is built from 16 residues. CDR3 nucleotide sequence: TGTGCCAGCAGCCCCTACGGCGGTAGTCGAATCTACGAGCAGTACTTC. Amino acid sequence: CASSPYGGSRIYEQYF.

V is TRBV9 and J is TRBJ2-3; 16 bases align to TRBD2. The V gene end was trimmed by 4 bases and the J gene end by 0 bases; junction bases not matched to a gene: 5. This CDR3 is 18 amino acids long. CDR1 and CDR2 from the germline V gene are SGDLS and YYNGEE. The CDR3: CASSPGLAGGLSTDTQYF. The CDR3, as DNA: TGTGCCAGCAGCCCGGGACTAGCGGGGGGGCTTAGCACAGATACGCAGTATTTT.

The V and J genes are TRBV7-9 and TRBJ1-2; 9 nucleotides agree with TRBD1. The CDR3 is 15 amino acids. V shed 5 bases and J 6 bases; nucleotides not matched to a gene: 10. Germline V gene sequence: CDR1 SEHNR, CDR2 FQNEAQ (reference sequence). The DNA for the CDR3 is TGTGCCAGCAGCCCCGACACAGGGGGCGGAAATGGCTACACCTTC. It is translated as CASSPDTGGGNGYTF.

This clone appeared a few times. The CDR3 spells CASSIHSSRNEQFF. The CDR3 region has the DNA TGTGCCAGTAGTATACATTCTAGCCGGAATGAGCAGTTCTTC. The chain employs TRBV19 and TRBJ2-1; possibly TRBD2 for D (5 bases). This CDR3 comprises 14 residues. With 2 bases removed from V and 7 bases from J, the gap between germline ends came to 12 bases. Germline assignment: CDR1 LNHDA and CDR2 SQIVND (reference sequence). Drawing the rest from reference TRBV19 and TRBJ2-1, the complete variable domain is DGGITQSPKYLFRKEGQNVTLSCEQNLNHDAMYWYRQDPGQGLRLIYYSQIVNDFQKGDIAEGYSVSREKKESFPLTVTSAQKNPTAFYLCASSIHSSRNEQFFGPGTRLTVL.

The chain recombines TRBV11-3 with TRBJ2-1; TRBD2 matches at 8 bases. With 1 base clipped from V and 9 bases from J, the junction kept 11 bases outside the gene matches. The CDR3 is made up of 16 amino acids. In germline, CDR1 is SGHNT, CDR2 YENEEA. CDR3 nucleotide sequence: TGTGCCAGCAGCTTAGTTACTAGCGGAGGTTTCGGTGAGCAGTTCTTC. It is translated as CASSLVTSGGFGEQFF. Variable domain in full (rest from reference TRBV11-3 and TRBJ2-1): EAGVVQSPRYKIIEKKQPVAFWCNPISGHNTLYWYLQNLGQGPELLIRYENEEAVDDSQLPKDRFSAERLKGVDSTLKIQPAELGDSAVYLCASSLVTSGGFGEQFFGPGTRLTVL.

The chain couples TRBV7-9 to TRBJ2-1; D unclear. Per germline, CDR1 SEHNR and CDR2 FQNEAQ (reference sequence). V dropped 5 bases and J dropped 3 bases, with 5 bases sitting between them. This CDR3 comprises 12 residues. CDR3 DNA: TGTGCCAGCAGCAATAACTACAATGAGCAGTTCTTC. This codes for CASSNNYNEQFF.

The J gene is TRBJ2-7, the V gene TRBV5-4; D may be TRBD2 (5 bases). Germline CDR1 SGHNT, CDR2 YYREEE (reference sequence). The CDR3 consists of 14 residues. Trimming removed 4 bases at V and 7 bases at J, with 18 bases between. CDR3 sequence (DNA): TGTGCCAGCAGCCCGGGATCTCCTTTCCTGGAGCAGTACTTC. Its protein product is CASSPGSPFLEQYF.

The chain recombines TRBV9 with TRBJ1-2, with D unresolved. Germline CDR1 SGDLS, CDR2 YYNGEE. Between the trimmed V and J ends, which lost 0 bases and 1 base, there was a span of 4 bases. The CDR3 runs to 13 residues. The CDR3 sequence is CASSVGINYGYTF. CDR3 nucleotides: TGTGCCAGCAGCGTAGGAATTAACTATGGCTACACCTTC. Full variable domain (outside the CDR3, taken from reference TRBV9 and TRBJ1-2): DSGVTQTPKHLITATGQRVTLRCSPRSGDLSVYWYQQSLDQGLQFLIQYYNGEERAKGNILERFSAQQFPDLHSELNLSSLELGDSALYFCASSVGINYGYTFGSGTRLTVV.

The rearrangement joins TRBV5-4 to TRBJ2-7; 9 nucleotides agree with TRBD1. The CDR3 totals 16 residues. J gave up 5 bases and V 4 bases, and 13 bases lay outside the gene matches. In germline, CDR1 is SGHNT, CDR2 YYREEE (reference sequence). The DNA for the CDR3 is TGTGCCAGCAGCGATTCCCCCGGGACAGGGACTAACGAGCAGTACTTC. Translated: CASSDSPGTGTNEQYF.

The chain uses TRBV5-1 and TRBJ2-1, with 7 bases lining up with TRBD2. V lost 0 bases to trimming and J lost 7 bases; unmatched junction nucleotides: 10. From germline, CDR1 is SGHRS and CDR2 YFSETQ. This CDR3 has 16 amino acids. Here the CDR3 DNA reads TGCGCCAGCAGCTTGGAAGTAGCTAGCGGACGTAATGAGCAGTTCTTC. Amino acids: CASSLEVASGRNEQFF. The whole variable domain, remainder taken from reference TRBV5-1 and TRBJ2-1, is KAGVTQTPRYLIKTRGQQVTLSCSPISGHRSVSWYQQTPGQGLQFLFEYFSETQRNKGNFPGRFSGRQFSNSRSEMNVSTLELGDSALYLCASSLEVASGRNEQFFGPGTRLTVL.

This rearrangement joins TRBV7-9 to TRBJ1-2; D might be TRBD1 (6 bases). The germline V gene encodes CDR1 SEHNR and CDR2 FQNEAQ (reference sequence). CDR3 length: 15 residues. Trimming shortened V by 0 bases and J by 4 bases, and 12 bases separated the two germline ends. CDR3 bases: TGTGCCAGCAGCTTAGCGGAGGGGGGGGGCTATGGCTACACCTTC. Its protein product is CASSLAEGGGYGYTF.

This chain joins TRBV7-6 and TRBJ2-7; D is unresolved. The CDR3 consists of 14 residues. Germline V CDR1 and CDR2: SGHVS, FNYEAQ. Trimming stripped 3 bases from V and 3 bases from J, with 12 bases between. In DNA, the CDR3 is TGTGCCAGCAGCTTTGGGCAGAGAGACTACGAGCAGTACTTC. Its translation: CASSFGQRDYEQYF. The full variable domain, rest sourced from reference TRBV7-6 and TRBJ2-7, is GAGVSQSPRYKVTKRGQDVALRCDPISGHVSLYWYRQALGQGPEFLTYFNYEAQQDKSGLPNDRFSAERPEGSISTLTIQRTEQRDSAMYRCASSFGQRDYEQYFGPGTRLTVT.